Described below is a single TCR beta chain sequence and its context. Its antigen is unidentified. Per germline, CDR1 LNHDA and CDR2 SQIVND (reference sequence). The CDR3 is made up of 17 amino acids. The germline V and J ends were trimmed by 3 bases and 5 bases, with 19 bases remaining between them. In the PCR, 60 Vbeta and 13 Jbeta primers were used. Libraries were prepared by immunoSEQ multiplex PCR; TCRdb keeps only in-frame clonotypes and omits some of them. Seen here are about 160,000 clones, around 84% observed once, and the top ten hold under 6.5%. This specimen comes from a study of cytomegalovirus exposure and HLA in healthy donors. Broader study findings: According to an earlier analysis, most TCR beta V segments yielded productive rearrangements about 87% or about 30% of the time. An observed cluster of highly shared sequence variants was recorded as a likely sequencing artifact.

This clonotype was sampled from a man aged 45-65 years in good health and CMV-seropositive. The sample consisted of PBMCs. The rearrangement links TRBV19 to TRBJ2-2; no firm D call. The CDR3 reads CASSIVVFSTSTGELFF. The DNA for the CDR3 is TGTGCCAGTAGTATCGTGGTTTTTAGCACCTCGACCGGGGAGCTGTTTTTT.